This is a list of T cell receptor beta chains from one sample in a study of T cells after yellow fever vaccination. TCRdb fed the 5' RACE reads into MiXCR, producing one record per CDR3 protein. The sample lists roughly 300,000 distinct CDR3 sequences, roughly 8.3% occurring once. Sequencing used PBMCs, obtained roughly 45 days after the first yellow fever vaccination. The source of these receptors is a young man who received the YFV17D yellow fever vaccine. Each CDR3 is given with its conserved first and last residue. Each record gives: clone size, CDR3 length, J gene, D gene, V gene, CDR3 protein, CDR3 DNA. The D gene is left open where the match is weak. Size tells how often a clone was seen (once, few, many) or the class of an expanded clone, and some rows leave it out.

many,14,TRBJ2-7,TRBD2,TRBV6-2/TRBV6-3,CASSYFGGSYEQYF,TGTGCCAGCAGTTACTTCGGGGGGTCCTACGAGCAGTACTTC
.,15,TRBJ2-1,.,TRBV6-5,CASSYQGAAYNEQFF,TGTGCCAGCAGTTACCAGGGTGCCGCCTACAATGAGCAGTTCTTC
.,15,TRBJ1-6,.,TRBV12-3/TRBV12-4,CASSPNAIRGSPLHF,TGTGCCAGCAGCCCCAATGCCATCCGAGGTTCACCCCTCCACTTT
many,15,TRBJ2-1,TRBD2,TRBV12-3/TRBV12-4,CASSLSGGHHNEQFF,TGTGCCAGCAGTTTAAGCGGGGGGCATCACAATGAGCAGTTCTTC
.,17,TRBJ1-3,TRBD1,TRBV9,CASSDPGQGFSGNTIYF,TGTGCCAGCAGTGACCCCGGACAGGGGTTCTCTGGAAACACCATATATTTT
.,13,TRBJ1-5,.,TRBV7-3,CASSEGNNQPQHF,TGTGCCAGCAGCGAGGGGAACAATCAGCCCCAGCATTTT
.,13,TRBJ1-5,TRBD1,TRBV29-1,CSARDRVIQPQHF,TGCAGCGCCCGGGACAGGGTGATTCAGCCCCAGCATTTT
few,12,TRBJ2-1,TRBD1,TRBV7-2,CASSQRQGKQFF,TGTGCCAGCAGCCAACGACAGGGCAAACAGTTCTTC
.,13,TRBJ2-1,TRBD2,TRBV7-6,CASSRTSGSEQFF,TGTGCCAGCAGCCGGACTAGCGGGAGCGAGCAGTTCTTC
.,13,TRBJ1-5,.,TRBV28,CASNGEDNQPQHF,TGTGCCAGCAATGGTGAGGACAATCAGCCCCAGCATTTT
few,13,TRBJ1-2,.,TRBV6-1,CASSGPSGYGYTF,TGTGCCAGCAGTGGACCGTCTGGCTATGGCTACACCTTC
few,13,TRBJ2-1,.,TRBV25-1,CASSLRGRNEQFF,TGTGCCAGCAGCCTACGAGGGAGGAATGAGCAGTTCTTC
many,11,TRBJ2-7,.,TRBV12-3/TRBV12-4,CASTSAYEQYF,TGTGCCAGCACTAGCGCCTACGAGCAGTACTTC
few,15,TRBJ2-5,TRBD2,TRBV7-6,CASSPVQRGGGTQYF,TGTGCCAGCAGCCCCGTCCAGCGGGGGGGAGGGACCCAGTACTTC
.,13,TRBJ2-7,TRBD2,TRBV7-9,CASSLGLANEQYF,TGTGCCAGCAGCTTGGGACTAGCCAACGAGCAGTACTTC
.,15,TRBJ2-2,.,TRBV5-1,CASSFGPYLTGELFF,TGCGCCAGCAGCTTTGGGCCTTACCTCACCGGGGAGCTGTTTTTT
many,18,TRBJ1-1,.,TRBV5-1,CASSLADWSGHPWTEAFF,TGCGCCAGCAGCTTGGCCGATTGGAGCGGACATCCTTGGACTGAAGCTTTCTTT
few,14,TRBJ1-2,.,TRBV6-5,CASSHTGVFYGYTF,TGTGCCAGCAGTCACACCGGGGTATTCTATGGCTACACCTTC
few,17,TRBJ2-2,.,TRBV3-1,CASSQDLPDTNTGELFF,TGTGCCAGCAGCCAAGATCTTCCAGACACTAACACCGGGGAGCTGTTTTTT
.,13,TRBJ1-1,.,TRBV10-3,CAMSPGSNTEAFF,TGTGCCATGAGCCCGGGTAGTAACACTGAAGCTTTCTTT
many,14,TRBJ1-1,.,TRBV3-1,CASSFHRDTTEAFF,TGTGCCAGCAGCTTTCACCGGGACACCACTGAAGCTTTCTTT
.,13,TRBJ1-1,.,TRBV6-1,CASARQTNTEAFF,TGTGCCAGTGCTAGGCAGACTAACACTGAAGCTTTCTTT
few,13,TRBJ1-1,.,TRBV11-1,CASSPRRGAEAFF,TGTGCCAGCAGCCCCCGCCGGGGGGCTGAAGCTTTCTTT
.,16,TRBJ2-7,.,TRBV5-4,CASSSPEADPSYEQYF,TGTGCCAGCAGCTCCCCCGAGGCGGATCCCTCCTACGAGCAGTACTTC
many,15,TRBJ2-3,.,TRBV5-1,CASSYLTPGADTQYF,TGCGCCAGCAGCTATCTGACCCCGGGGGCAGATACGCAGTATTTT
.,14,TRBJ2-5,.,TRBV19,CASSIGHPGETQYF,TGTGCCAGTAGTATCGGACACCCAGGAGAGACCCAGTACTTC
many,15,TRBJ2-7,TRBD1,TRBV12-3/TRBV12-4,CASSPQQGAMSEQYF,TGTGCCAGCAGTCCGCAACAGGGGGCGATGTCCGAGCAGTACTTC
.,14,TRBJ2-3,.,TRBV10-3,CAVNRRGITDTQYF,TGTGCCGTCAATCGCCGGGGGATCACAGATACGCAGTATTTT
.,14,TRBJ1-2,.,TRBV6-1,CASTQRGGSYGYTF,TGTGCCAGCACCCAAAGGGGGGGAAGCTATGGCTACACCTTC